This entry lists 6 T cell receptor beta chains sequenced from one sample in a study of shared clonotypes between healthy human individuals. Only in-frame clones appear in the TCRdb table, and some are missing; sequencing was by immunoSEQ multiplex PCR. The table includes hundreds of thousands of clones, almost 97% detected once. Sample: naive CD4+ T cells sorted from blood. The subset is: CD45RA+ positively selected. The receptors were sampled from a woman aged 30 to 39 in good health.

V and J are TRBV5-6 and TRBJ2-1; 10 nucleotides agree with TRBD1. In germline, CDR1 is SGHDT, CDR2 YYEEEE. Germline trimming cut 3 bases from V and 2 bases from J; bases unmatched to any gene: 8. The CDR3 is 17 residues long. The CDR3 loop is CASSSPTGTGAYNEQFF. CDR3 DNA sequence: TGTGCCAGCAGCTCCCCGACCGGGACAGGGGCCTACAATGAGCAGTTCTTC.

Worth noting for this clone: The same CDR3 arises from other DNA sequences in this sample as well. The chain combines TRBV9 with TRBJ1-1; D is possibly TRBD1 (5 bases). This CDR3 contains 15 residues. Germline V lookup: CDR1 SGDLS, CDR2 YYNGEE. V lost 4 bases and J lost 1, with 14 bases in between. CDR3 loop: CASSPQVGGNTEAFF. CDR3 nucleotides: TGTGCCAGCAGCCCACAAGTGGGGGGGAACACTGAAGCTTTCTTT.

The gene calls are TRBV29-1 and TRBJ1-1; TRBD1 is a possible D gene (6 bases). Trimming left V 2 bases short and J 4 bases short, with 14 bases between. This CDR3 contains 14 residues. Per germline, CDR1 SQVTM and CDR2 ANQGSEA. This chain's CDR3 is CSVESGGKSTEAFF. The CDR3 coding sequence is TGCAGCGTTGAATCCGGGGGCAAATCCACTGAAGCTTTCTTT.

The J gene is TRBJ2-7, the V gene TRBV6-6, with D possibly being TRBD1 (6 bases). Trimming pared 3 bases from V and 5 bases from J, leaving 11 bases between. This CDR3 has 13 residues. Per germline, CDR1 MNHNY and CDR2 SVGAGI (reference sequence). CDR3 loop: CASSYNRDHEQYF. CDR3 DNA: TGTGCCAGCAGTTATAACAGGGATCACGAGCAGTACTTC.

The chain combines TRBV6-1 with TRBJ1-1, with a weak D call TRBD1 (6 bases). The CDR3 contains 14 residues. The germline CDR1 and CDR2 sequences are MNHNS and SASEGT. Trimming stripped 5 bases from V and 1 base from J, with 11 bases between. The CDR3, as DNA: TGTGCCAGCAGTCGAACGGGGGCGAACACTGAAGCTTTCTTT. It is translated as CASSRTGANTEAFF.

The chain recombines TRBV28 with TRBJ2-7, with 9 positions matching TRBD1. The CDR3 covers 15 residues. The germline V gene has CDR1 MDHEN and CDR2 SYDVKM. Trimming took 6 bases from V and 0 from J; bases not matched to a gene: 6. This chain's CDR3 is CASSRRDRDSYEQYF. Here the CDR3 DNA reads TGTGCCAGCAGCCGCCGGGACAGGGACTCCTACGAGCAGTACTTC.